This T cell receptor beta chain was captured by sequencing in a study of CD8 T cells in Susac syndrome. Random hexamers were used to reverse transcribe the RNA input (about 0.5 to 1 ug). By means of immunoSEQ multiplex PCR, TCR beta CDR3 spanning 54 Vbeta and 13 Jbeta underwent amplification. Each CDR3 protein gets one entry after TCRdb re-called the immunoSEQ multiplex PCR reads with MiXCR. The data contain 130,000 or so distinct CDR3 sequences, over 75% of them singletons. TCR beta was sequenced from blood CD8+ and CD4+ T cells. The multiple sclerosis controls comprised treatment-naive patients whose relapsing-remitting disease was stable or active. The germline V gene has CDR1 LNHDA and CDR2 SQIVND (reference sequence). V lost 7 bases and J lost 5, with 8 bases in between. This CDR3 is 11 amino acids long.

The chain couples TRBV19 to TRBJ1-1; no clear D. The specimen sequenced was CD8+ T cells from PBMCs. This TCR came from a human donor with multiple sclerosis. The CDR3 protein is CASISGTEAFF. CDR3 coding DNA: TGTGCCAGTATTTCCGGGACTGAAGCTTTCTTT.